Listed here are 11 T cell receptor beta chains from one sample, sequenced in a study of blood T cells in healthy people across ages. PCR was performed a second time for roughly 6 to 12 cycles using a sample-barcoded 5' primer and a J-beta primer mix. MiXCR was run by TCRdb on the 5' RACE reads, yielding one entry per CDR3 protein. The data show more than 900,000 distinct CDR3 sequences, 25% to 30% seen once. Separately, the same data were catalogued under a study of T cells of mothers and their children.

Source material: blood. Receptors were obtained from a woman in her 40s in good health.

The rearrangement links TRBV9 to TRBJ1-3; a possible D gene is TRBD1 (6 bases). This CDR3 contains 15 residues. The germline V and J ends were trimmed by 4 bases and 1 base, with 12 bases remaining between them. CDR1 and CDR2 (germline): SGDLS, YYNGEE. The DNA of the CDR3 is TGTGCCAGCAGCAGTCGGGGGGCGTCTGGAAACACCATATATTTT. It specifies CASSSRGASGNTIYF.

This clonotype was seen a few times. The rearrangement uses TRBV9 and TRBJ2-7; 8 bases fit TRBD2. The CDR3 has 15 amino acids. Germline V gene data show CDR1 as SGDLS and CDR2 as YYNGEE. Trimming removed 0 bases from V and 3 bases from J; junction bases left unmatched: 5. CDR3 DNA: TGTGCCAGCAGCGTAGGAAATAGCGGGGTCTACGAGCAGTACTTC. As protein: CASSVGNSGVYEQYF. The entire variable domain, with the rest obtained from reference TRBV9 and TRBJ2-7, is as follows: DSGVTQTPKHLITATGQRVTLRCSPRSGDLSVYWYQQSLDQGLQFLIQYYNGEERAKGNILERFSAQQFPDLHSELNLSSLELGDSALYFCASSVGNSGVYEQYFGPGTRLTVT.

This clonotype was picked up many times. V usage is TRBV27 and J usage is TRBJ2-6, with 9 bases matching TRBD1. This CDR3 is 16 amino acids long. The V gene's germline CDR1 is MNHEY and CDR2 SMNVEV (reference sequence). The junction had 5 bases not matched to a gene; V was cut back by 6 bases and J by 2 bases. The CDR3 region is CASRLQGAAGANVLTF. The CDR3 DNA sequence: TGTGCCAGCAGACTACAGGGGGCGGCTGGGGCCAACGTCCTGACTTTC.

This chain links TRBV2 with TRBJ2-3; D is unresolved. The CDR3 length is 13 residues. V lost 3 bases to trimming and J lost 11 bases, with 15 bases between them. The germline CDR1 and CDR2 sequences are SNHLY and FYNNEI. The CDR3 nucleotides read TGTGCCAGCAGTGAGATGGCGATCACCAAGCAGTATTTT. Amino acid sequence: CASSEMAITKQYF.

The V call is TRBV5-6, the J call TRBJ1-2; D gene unclear. CDR1 and CDR2 from the germline V gene are SGHDT and YYEEEE. The V end lost 1 base, the J end lost 6 bases, and 10 bases lay between the germline ends. The CDR3 runs to 13 residues. The chain's CDR3 is CASSLIGSNGYTF. CDR3 coding DNA: TGTGCCAGCAGCTTGATAGGGAGTAATGGCTACACCTTC.

This clonotype came up many times. The chain combines TRBV5-1 with TRBJ2-7; D gene uncertain. The V end lost 0 bases, the J end lost 6 bases, and 13 bases lay between the germline ends. The germline gives CDR1 SGHRS, CDR2 YFSETQ. The CDR3 has 14 residues. CDR3 DNA: TGCGCCAGCAGCTTGGATCTATCACCTGGCGAGCAGTACTTC. Protein sequence: CASSLDLSPGEQYF.

V usage is TRBV7-2 and J usage is TRBJ2-3; TRBD2 matches at 7 bases. CDR3 length: 17 residues. The junction had 17 bases not matched to a gene; V was cut back by 5 bases and J by 6 bases. CDR1 and CDR2 (germline): SGHTA, FQGNSA. CDR3 region: CASSEYLRTGGWDTQYF. In DNA, the CDR3 is TGTGCCAGCAGCGAGTATCTGCGGACGGGGGGTTGGGATACGCAGTATTTT. The full variable domain, with the rest looked up from reference TRBV7-2 and TRBJ2-3, is GAGVSQSPSNKVTEKGKDVELRCDPISGHTALYWYRQSLGQGLEFLIYFQGNSAPDKSGLPSDRFSAERTGGSVSTLTIQRTQQEDSAVYLCASSEYLRTGGWDTQYFGPGTRLTVL.

CDR3: CASSVGRQGKTEAFF. The CDR3 nucleotides are TGTGCCAGCAGCGTCGGTCGACAGGGGAAGACTGAAGCTTTCTTT. The chain joins TRBV11-2 to TRBJ1-1, with TRBD1 identical over 8 bases. J gave up 5 bases and V 5 bases, and 10 bases lay outside the gene matches. The CDR3 runs 15 residues. The germline V gene has CDR1 SGHAT and CDR2 FQNNGV.

The V and J genes are TRBV28 and TRBJ2-1; no reliable D call. This CDR3 has 15 residues. CDR1 and CDR2 (germline): MDHEN, SYDVKM. V lost 3 bases to trimming and J lost 6 bases, with 15 bases between them. The CDR3 DNA sequence: TGTGCCAGCAGTTTTGGCCAGCGTATCCGCAATGAGCAGTTCTTC. It yields the protein CASSFGQRIRNEQFF. The full variable domain, with the rest looked up from reference TRBV28 and TRBJ2-1, is DVKVTQSSRYLVKRTGEKVFLECVQDMDHENMFWYRQDPGLGLRLIYFSYDVKMKEKGDIPEGYSVSREKKERFSLILESASTNQTSMYLCASSFGQRIRNEQFFGPGTRLTVL.

The table lists this clonotype with many counts. The chain joins TRBV7-3 to TRBJ2-3; a possible D gene is TRBD2 (6 bases). CDR3 length equals 15 residues. Trimming took off 4 bases at V and 3 bases at J, with 14 bases between the two ends. Looked up from germline, CDR1 is SGHTA and CDR2 is FQGTGA. CDR3 nucleotide sequence: TGTGCCAGCAGCTCAAACACGGGGGTAACAGATACGCAGTATTTT. It encodes CASSSNTGVTDTQYF.

Of note for this clonotype: A clone one base away is much larger, so this may be a read error. The rearrangement links TRBV7-2 to TRBJ2-1, with 9 bases that match TRBD1. The V gene's germline CDR1 is SGHTA and CDR2 FQGNSA. The CDR3 runs 11 residues. This CDR3 is CASSWGTGWCF. Written as DNA, the CDR3 is TGTGCCAGCAGCTGGGGGACAGGGTGGTGCTTC. The full variable domain, with the rest looked up from reference TRBV7-2 and TRBJ2-1, is GAGVSQSPSNKVTEKGKDVELRCDPISGHTALYWYRQSLGQGLEFLIYFQGNSAPDKSGLPSDRFSAERTGGSVSTLTIQRTQQEDSAVYLCASSWGTGWCFGPGTRLTVL.